This TCR beta chain was sequenced in a study of cytotoxic CD8 clonotypes in ibrutinib-treated CLL. Study at large: Responses comprised approximately 24 partial and 2 complete; at median around 6 years, 14 remained remitted and some twelve progressed.

In regard to this clone: Its cognate antigen is unknown.

Study outcomes and limitations: Baseline levels of clonality went above those of age-matched healthy donors and moved with circulating CD8+ T-cell counts.

Between the trimmed V and J ends, which lost 6 bases and 8 bases, there was a span of 11 bases. This CDR3 region has 12 residues. Germline V CDR1 and CDR2: MNHEY, SVGAGI. With sequencing, the targeted depth ranged from 1 in 200,000 to 1 in 1 million T cells. Sequencing used immunoSEQ multiplex PCR; TCRdb keeps in-frame clones, though not all of them. This table holds more than 200,000 clones, roughly 79% found once. The chain employs TRBV6-5 and TRBJ2-1; the D is unclear. The specimen comprised PBMCs, sampled after 12 months of ibrutinib treatment. This receptor was identified in a human donor with chronic lymphocytic leukemia. DNA of the CDR3: TGTGCCAGCAGACCAACCCCCGATGAGCAGTTCTTC. Its protein product is CASRPTPDEQFF.